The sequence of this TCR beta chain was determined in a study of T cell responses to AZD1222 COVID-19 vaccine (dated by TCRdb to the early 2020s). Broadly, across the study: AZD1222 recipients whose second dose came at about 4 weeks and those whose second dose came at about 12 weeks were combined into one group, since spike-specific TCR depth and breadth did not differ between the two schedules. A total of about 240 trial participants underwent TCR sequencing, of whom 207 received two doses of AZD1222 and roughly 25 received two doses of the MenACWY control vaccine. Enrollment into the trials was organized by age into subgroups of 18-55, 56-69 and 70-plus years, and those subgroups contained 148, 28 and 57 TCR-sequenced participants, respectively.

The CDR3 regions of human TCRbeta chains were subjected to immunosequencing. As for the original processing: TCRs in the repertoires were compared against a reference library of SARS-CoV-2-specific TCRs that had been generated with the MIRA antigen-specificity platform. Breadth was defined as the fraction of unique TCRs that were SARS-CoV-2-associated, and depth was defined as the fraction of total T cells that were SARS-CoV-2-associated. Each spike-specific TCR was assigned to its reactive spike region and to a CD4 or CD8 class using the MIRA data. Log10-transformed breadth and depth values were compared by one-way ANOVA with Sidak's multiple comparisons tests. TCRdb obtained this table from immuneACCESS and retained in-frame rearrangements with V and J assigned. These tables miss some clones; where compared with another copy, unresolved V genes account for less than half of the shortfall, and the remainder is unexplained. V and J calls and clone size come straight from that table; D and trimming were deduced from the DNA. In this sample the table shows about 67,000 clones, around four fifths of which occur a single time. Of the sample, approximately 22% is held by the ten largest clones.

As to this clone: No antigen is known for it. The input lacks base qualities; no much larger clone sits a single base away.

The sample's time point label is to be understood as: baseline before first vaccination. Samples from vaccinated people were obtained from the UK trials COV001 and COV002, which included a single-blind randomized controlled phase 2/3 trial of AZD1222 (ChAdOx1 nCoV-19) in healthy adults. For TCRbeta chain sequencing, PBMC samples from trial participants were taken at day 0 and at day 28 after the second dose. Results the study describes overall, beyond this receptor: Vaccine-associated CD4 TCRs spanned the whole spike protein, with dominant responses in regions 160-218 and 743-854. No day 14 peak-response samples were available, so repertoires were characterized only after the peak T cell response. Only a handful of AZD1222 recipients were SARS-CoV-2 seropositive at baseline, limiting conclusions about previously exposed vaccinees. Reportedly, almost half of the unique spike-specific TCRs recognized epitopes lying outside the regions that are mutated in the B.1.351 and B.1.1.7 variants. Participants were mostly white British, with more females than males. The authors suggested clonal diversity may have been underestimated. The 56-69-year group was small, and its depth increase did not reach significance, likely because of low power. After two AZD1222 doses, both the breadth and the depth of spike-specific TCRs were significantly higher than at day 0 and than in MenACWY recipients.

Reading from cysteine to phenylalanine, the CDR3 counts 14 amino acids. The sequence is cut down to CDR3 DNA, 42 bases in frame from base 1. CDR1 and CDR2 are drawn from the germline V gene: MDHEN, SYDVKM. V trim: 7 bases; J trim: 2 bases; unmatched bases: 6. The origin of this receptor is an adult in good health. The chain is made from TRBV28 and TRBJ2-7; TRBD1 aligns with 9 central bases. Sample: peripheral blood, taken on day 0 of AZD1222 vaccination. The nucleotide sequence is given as TGTGCCAGCATTCGGACAGGGGATACCTACGAGCAGTACTTC. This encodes CASIRTGDTYEQYF.